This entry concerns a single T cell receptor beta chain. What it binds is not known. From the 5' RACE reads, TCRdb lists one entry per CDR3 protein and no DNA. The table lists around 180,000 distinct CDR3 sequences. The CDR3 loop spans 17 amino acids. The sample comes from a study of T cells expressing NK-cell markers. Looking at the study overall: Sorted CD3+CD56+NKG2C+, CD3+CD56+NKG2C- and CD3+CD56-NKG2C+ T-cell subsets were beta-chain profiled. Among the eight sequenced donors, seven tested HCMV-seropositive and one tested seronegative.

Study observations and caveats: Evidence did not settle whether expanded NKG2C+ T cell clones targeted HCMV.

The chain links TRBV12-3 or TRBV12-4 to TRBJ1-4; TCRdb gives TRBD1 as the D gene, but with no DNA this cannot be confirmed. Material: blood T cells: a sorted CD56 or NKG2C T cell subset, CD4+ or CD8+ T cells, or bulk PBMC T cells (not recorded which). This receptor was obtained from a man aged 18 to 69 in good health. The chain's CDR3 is CASSLGFLGQGDEKLFF.